The 20 T cell receptor beta chains below were found in one sample sequenced in a study of post-analysis software for immune sequencing data. Overall study results and limits: Five TRBV segments were significantly more frequent in patients than in controls. TRBV5-6, TRBV5-1 and TRBV20-1 were among these segments.

Prepared libraries of TCR beta cDNA carried unique molecular identifiers. TCRdb itself ran the PCR reads through MiXCR, one entry per CDR3 protein. Here the sample spans about 500,000 distinct CDR3 sequences, around 40% being singletons. Their antigens remain unidentified. The sample was blood. The source of these receptors is a girl aged 5-17 years with multiple sclerosis.

This clonotype has just a few counts. The chain joins TRBV12-3 or TRBV12-4 to TRBJ1-2; the D is unclear. This CDR3 is built from 12 residues. V lost 6 bases and J 6 bases, leaving 11 bases between the germline ends. As DNA, the CDR3 is TGTGCCAGCAGGGCGGGATTGCATGGCTACACCTTC. Its translation is CASRAGLHGYTF.

J is TRBJ2-7 and V is TRBV3-1; D remains unclear. The germline CDR1 and CDR2 sequences are LGHDT and YNNKEL (reference sequence). The CDR3 is 13 amino acids. V lost 5 bases and J lost 4, with 12 bases in between. CDR3 nucleotides: TGTGCCAGCAGCTCTTCAGATTTATACGAGCAGTACTTC. Its protein is CASSSSDLYEQYF.

This clonotype was seen a few times. This chain links TRBV5-1 with TRBJ2-6, with a weak D call TRBD1 (5 bases). V shed 4 bases and J shed 2 bases, with 13 bases lying between them. Germline V gene sequence: CDR1 SGHRS, CDR2 YFSETQ. This CDR3 spans 16 amino acids. CDR3 residues: CASSTGSGAGANVLTF. The CDR3 DNA is TGCGCCAGCAGCACAGGATCTGGGGCTGGGGCCAACGTCCTGACTTTC. Combining the CDR3 with reference TRBV5-1 and TRBJ2-6 gives the whole variable domain KAGVTQTPRYLIKTRGQQVTLSCSPISGHRSVSWYQQTPGQGLQFLFEYFSETQRNKGNFPGRFSGRQFSNSRSEMNVSTLELGDSALYLCASSTGSGAGANVLTFGAGSRLTVL.

The genes are TRBV24-1 and TRBJ1-2, with TRBD1 identical over 10 bases. CDR1 and CDR2 from the germline V gene are KGHDR and SFDVKD. V shed 0 bases and J 7 bases; nucleotides not matched to a gene: 16. The CDR3 runs 19 residues. The CDR3 here is CATSDLIKTGGVVICGYTF. The CDR3 DNA reads TGTGCCACCAGTGATTTGATCAAGACAGGGGGCGTCGTGATTTGTGGCTACACCTTC.

The chain joins TRBV7-9 to TRBJ1-2; the D is unclear. CDR1 is SEHNR, CDR2 FQNEAQ, per germline (reference sequence). V gave up 4 bases and J gave up 7 bases, with 10 bases separating them. CDR3 size: 12 residues. DNA of the CDR3: TGTGCCAGCAGCTCCTCAGTGCCTGGCTACACCTTC. Encoded protein: CASSSSVPGYTF. Full variable domain (outside the CDR3, taken from reference TRBV7-9 and TRBJ1-2): DTGVSQNPRHKITKRGQNVTFRCDPISEHNRLYWYRQTLGQGPEFLTYFQNEAQLEKSRLLSDRFSAERPKGSFSTLEIQRTEQGDSAMYLCASSSSVPGYTFGSGTRLTVV.

Remarks on this clonotype: One end of the junction varies from germline; a read error may be responsible. This chain connects TRBV7-3 to TRBJ2-1, with D unresolved. Germline CDR1 reads SGHTA; CDR2 reads FQGTGA. The CDR3 is made up of 12 amino acids. The CDR3 loop reads CAGSYYNNEQFF. For the CDR3, the DNA is TGTGCCGGCAGTTATTACAACAATGAGCAGTTCTTC.

J is TRBJ2-1 and V is TRBV6-5; D perhaps matches TRBD1 (5 bases). The germline CDR1 and CDR2 sequences are MNHEY and SVGAGI. The CDR3 has 15 amino acids. Trimming shortened V by 2 bases and J by 3 bases, and 11 bases separated the two germline ends. Here the CDR3 DNA reads TGTGCCAGCAGTTACCAGGGCGCCATCTACAATGAGCAGTTCTTC. It is translated as CASSYQGAIYNEQFF.

The chain recombines TRBV7-9 with TRBJ2-1; 11 nucleotides agree with TRBD2. The germline V gene encodes CDR1 SEHNR and CDR2 FQNEAQ (reference sequence). CDR3 length: 16 residues. V trimming: 5 bases; J trimming: 10 bases; junction bases outside the gene matches: 13. For the CDR3, the DNA is TGTGCCAGCAGCCAATTGTCTTTCTTAGCGGGAGGGGAGCAGTTCTTC. Translation: CASSQLSFLAGGEQFF.

There are a few counts of this clonotype. The chain recombines TRBV6-5 with TRBJ2-1, with 9 nucleotides matching TRBD2. Per germline, CDR1 MNHEY and CDR2 SVGAGI. The CDR3 loop spans 18 amino acids. Germline trimming cut 2 bases from V and 0 bases from J; bases unmatched to any gene: 8. CDR3 DNA: TGTGCCAGCAGTTACCTCACTAGCGGGCCGAGCTCCTACAATGAGCAGTTCTTC. Encoded protein: CASSYLTSGPSSYNEQFF.

There are a few counts of this clonotype. The chain recombines TRBV5-6 with TRBJ2-1; either TRBD1 or TRBD2 may supply D (6 bases each). This CDR3 has 18 amino acids. Germline V gene lookup returns CDR1 SGHDT and CDR2 YYEEEE. The V end lost 3 bases, the J end lost 1 base, and 20 bases lay between the germline ends. DNA for the CDR3: TGTGCCAGCAGCTGGGGAGCCAAGGGGGGAGCATCCTACAATGAGCAGTTCTTC. Protein product: CASSWGAKGGASYNEQFF. Full variable domain (outside the CDR3, taken from reference TRBV5-6 and TRBJ2-1): DAGVTQSPTHLIKTRGQQVTLRCSPKSGHDTVSWYQQALGQGPQFIFQYYEEEERQRGNFPDRFSGHQFPNYSSELNVNALLLGDSALYLCASSWGAKGGASYNEQFFGPGTRLTVL.

The chain employs TRBV29-1 and TRBJ1-1; D ambiguous. The CDR3 runs to 13 residues. V lost 7 bases to trimming and J lost 0 bases, with 12 bases between them. Germline lookup yields CDR1 SQVTM and CDR2 ANQGSEA. The CDR3 loop is CSASRDMNTEAFF. The CDR3 region has the DNA TGCAGCGCCTCCAGAGATATGAACACTGAAGCTTTCTTT.

This clonotype was seen a few times. The V call is TRBV7-8, the J call TRBJ2-1; D uncertain. Germline lookup yields CDR1 SGHVS and CDR2 FQNEAQ. The CDR3 has 15 residues. The ends were cut back, 2 bases at V and 0 bases at J, with 8 bases in the middle. The CDR3 nucleotides read TGTGCCAGCAGCTTATTCAAGATCTCCTACAATGAGCAGTTCTTC. This translates into CASSLFKISYNEQFF.

The genes are TRBV7-8 and TRBJ2-7; D assignment may be TRBD1 or TRBD2 (5 bases each). CDR3 length: 14 residues. V lost 0 bases, J lost 6 bases, and 12 bases lay in between. Germline V gene data show CDR1 as SGHVS and CDR2 as FQNEAQ. The CDR3 sequence is CASSLALAGTEQYF. DNA of the CDR3: TGTGCCAGCAGCTTAGCGCTGGCAGGGACCGAGCAGTACTTC.

This clonotype has a handful of counts. The V call is TRBV20-1, the J call TRBJ1-4, with a possible D match to TRBD1 (5 bases). This CDR3 is built from 17 residues. Germline V gene data show CDR1 as DFQATT and CDR2 as SNEGSKA (reference sequence). V was pared by 1 base and J by 0 bases, with 15 bases between. CDR3 in amino acids: CSARAGTASATNEKLFF. The DNA of the CDR3 is TGCAGTGCTAGAGCCGGGACGGCTTCTGCAACTAATGAAAAACTGTTTTTT.

This clonotype was seen a handful of times. The chain employs TRBV7-2 and TRBJ2-7; D remains unclear. The germline V and J ends were trimmed by 1 base and 7 bases, with 11 bases remaining between them. The germline V gene encodes CDR1 SGHTA and CDR2 FQGNSA. The CDR3 length is 13 residues. CDR3 nucleotides: TGTGCCAGCAGCTTAGAACCAGTAGTAGAGCAGTACTTC. It codes for CASSLEPVVEQYF.

In its sample, this clonotype was seen a few times. V and J are TRBV5-1 and TRBJ2-7; weak D call: TRBD2 (6 bases). CDR1 is SGHRS and CDR2 is YFSETQ in the germline V gene. The CDR3 sequence is 13 residues long. Between the trimmed V and J ends, which lost 4 bases and 11 bases, there was a span of 19 bases. The CDR3, as DNA: TGCGCCAGCAGCGCGGGGATGGCGCCCGCGAAGTACTTC. It specifies CASSAGMAPAKYF.

V usage is TRBV29-1 and J usage is TRBJ2-7; TRBD1 might be the D (6 bases). Between the trimmed V and J ends, which lost 7 bases and 3 bases, there was a span of 13 bases. Germline V gene sequence: CDR1 SQVTM, CDR2 ANQGSEA. The CDR3 is 12 amino acids. The CDR3 nucleotides read TGCAGCGCCGGATCGGACAGCTACGAGCAGTACTTC. It yields the protein CSAGSDSYEQYF.

The sample holds a few counts of this clonotype. One end of the junction fails to match germline, which may point to a read error. The J gene is TRBJ2-3, the V gene TRBV7-7; D remains unclear. From germline, CDR1 is SSHAT and CDR2 FNYEAQ (reference sequence). This CDR3 is built from 13 residues. The CDR3 DNA sequence: TGTGCTAGCAGCTTAAATGGAGCAGATACGCAGTATTTT. The encoded protein is CASSLNGADTQYF.

This clonotype was seen only once. The V call is TRBV29-1, the J call TRBJ1-2; D remains ambiguous. The germline V and J ends were trimmed by 4 bases and 8 bases, with 26 bases remaining between them. CDR1 and CDR2 from the germline V gene are SQVTM and ANQGSEA. CDR3 length equals 16 residues. The CDR3 protein is CSVGEPGWPGIGGYTF. In nucleotides, the CDR3 is TGCAGCGTTGGAGAGCCGGGTTGGCCAGGAATAGGGGGCTACACCTTC.

This clonotype was picked up a small number of times. V and J are TRBV28 and TRBJ2-2, with D perhaps TRBD1 (5 bases). CDR3 length: 15 amino acids. Germline CDR1 reads MDHEN; CDR2 reads SYDVKM. Trimming cost V 8 bases and J 1 base, with 14 bases left between them. The DNA of the CDR3 is TGTGCCAGCGGCCTTTGGCAGGGGAACACCGGGGAGCTGTTTTTT. It codes for CASGLWQGNTGELFF. The full variable domain, completed using reference TRBV28 and TRBJ2-2, is DVKVTQSSRYLVKRTGEKVFLECVQDMDHENMFWYRQDPGLGLRLIYFSYDVKMKEKGDIPEGYSVSREKKERFSLILESASTNQTSMYLCASGLWQGNTGELFFGEGSRLTVL.